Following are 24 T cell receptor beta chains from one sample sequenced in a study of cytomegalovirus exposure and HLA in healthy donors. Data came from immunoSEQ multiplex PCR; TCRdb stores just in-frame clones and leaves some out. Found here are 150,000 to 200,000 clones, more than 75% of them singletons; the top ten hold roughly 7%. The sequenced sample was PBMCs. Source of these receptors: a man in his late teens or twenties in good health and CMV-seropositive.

CDR3 DNA: TGTGCCAGCACCATCGGGGAGTCGGGTAGAGATACGCAGTATTTT. Translation gives CASTIGESGRDTQYF. V and J are TRBV28 and TRBJ2-3; D is perhaps TRBD2 (5 bases). CDR3 length: 15 amino acids. Germline CDR1 and CDR2: MDHEN and SYDVKM. V was pared by 7 bases and J by 5 bases, with 19 bases between.

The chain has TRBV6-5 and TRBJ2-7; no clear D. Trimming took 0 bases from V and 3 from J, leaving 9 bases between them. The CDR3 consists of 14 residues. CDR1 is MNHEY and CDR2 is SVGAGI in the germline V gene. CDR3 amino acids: CASSYSAENYEQYF. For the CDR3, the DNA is TGTGCCAGCAGTTACTCCGCAGAAAACTACGAGCAGTACTTC.

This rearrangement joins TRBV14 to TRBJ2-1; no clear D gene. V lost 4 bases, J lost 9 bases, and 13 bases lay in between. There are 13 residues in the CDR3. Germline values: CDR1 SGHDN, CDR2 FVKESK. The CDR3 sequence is CASSPKIVGEQFF. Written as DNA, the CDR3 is TGTGCCAGCAGCCCCAAGATAGTTGGTGAGCAGTTCTTC.

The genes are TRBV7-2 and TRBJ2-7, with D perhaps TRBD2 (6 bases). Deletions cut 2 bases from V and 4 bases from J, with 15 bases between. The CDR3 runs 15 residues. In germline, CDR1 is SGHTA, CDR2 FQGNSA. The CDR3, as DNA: TGTGCCAGCAGCTTAAAGATTAGCGGACCATACGAGCAGTACTTC. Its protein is CASSLKISGPYEQYF.

This chain's CDR3 is CASSPTGLAGGNTGELFF. The CDR3 nucleotides are TGTGCCAGCTCACCAACGGGACTAGCGGGAGGAAATACCGGGGAGCTGTTTTTT. The chain carries TRBV18 and TRBJ2-2, with 15 bases aligning to TRBD2. The CDR3 sequence is 18 residues long. With V trimmed by 2 bases and J by 5 bases, 6 bases remained unmatched. From germline, CDR1 is KGHSH and CDR2 LQKENI.

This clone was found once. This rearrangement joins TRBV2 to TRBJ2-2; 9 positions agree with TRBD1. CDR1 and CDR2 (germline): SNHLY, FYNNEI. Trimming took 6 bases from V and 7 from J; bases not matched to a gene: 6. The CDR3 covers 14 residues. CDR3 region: CASSGWGQGGELFF. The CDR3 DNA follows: TGTGCCAGCAGCGGCTGGGGACAGGGCGGGGAGCTGTTTTTT.

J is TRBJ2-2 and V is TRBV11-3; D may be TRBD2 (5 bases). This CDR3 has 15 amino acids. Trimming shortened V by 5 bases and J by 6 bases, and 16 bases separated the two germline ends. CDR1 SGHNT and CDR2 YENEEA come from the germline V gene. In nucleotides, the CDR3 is TGTGCCAGCAGCGTCTACGGGGAAGGCTCCGGGGAGCTGTTTTTT. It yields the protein CASSVYGEGSGELFF.

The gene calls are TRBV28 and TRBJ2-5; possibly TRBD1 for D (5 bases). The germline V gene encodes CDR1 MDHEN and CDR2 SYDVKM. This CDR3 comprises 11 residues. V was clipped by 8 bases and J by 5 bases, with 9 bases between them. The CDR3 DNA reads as TGTGCCAGCGGGGCTTGGGAGACCCAGTACTTC. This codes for CASGAWETQYF.

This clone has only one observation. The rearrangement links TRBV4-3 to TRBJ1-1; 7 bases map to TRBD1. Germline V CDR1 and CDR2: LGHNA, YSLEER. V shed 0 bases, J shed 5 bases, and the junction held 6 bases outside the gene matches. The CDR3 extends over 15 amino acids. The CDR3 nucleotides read TGCGCCAGCAGCCAAGATTGGCAGGGGGTTACTGAAGCTTTCTTT. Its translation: CASSQDWQGVTEAFF.

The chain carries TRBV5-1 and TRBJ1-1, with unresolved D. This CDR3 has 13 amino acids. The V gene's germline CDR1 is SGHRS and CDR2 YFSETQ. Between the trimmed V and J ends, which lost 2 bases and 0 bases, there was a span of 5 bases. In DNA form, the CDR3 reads TGCGCCAGCAGCTTTAGCCTGAACACTGAAGCTTTCTTT. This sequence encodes CASSFSLNTEAFF.

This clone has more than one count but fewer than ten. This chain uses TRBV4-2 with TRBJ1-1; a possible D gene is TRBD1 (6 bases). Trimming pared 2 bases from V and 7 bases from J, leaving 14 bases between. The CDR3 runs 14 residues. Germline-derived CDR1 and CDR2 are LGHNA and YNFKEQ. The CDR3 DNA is TGTGCCAGCAGCCAAATGGGGGCGCGAATTGAAGCTTTCTTT. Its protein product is CASSQMGARIEAFF.

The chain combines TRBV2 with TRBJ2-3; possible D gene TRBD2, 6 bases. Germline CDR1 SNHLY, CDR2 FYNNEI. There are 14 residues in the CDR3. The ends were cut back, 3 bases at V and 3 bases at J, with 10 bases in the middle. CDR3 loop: CASSERGGTDTQYF. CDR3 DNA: TGTGCCAGCAGTGAGAGGGGAGGTACAGATACGCAGTATTTT.

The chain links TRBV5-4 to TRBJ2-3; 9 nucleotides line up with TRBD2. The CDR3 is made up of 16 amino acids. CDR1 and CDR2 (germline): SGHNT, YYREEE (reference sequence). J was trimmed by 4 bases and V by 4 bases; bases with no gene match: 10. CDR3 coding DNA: TGTGCCAGCAGCCCGACAGCGGGAGGTCTCGCAGATACGCAGTATTTT. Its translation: CASSPTAGGLADTQYF.

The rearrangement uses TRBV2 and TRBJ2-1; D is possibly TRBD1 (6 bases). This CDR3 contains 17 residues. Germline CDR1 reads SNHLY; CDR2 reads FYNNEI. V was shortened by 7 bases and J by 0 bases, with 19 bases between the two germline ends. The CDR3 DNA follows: TGTGCCAGCACTCCAGTCAAGGACAGTCTCTCCTACAATGAGCAGTTCTTC. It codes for CASTPVKDSLSYNEQFF.

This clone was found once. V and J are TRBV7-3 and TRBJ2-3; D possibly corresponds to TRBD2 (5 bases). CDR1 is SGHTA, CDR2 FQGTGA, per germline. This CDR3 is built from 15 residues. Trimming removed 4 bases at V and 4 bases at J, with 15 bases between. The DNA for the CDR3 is TGTGCCAGCAGCTCCACCGGGGTTGGGGCAGATACGCAGTATTTT. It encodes CASSSTGVGADTQYF. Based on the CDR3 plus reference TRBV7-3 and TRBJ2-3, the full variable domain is GAGVSQTPSNKVTEKGKYVELRCDPISGHTALYWYRQSLGQGPEFLIYFQGTGAADDSGLPNDRFFAVRPEGSVSTLKIQRTERGDSAVYLCASSSTGVGADTQYFGPGTRLTVL.

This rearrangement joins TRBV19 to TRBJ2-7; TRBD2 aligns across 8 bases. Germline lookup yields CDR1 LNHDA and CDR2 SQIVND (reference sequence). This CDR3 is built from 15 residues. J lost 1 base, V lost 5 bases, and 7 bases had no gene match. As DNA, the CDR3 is TGTGCCAGTAGTGATGGACTAGCTGGGTCCTACGAGCAGTACTTC. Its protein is CASSDGLAGSYEQYF.

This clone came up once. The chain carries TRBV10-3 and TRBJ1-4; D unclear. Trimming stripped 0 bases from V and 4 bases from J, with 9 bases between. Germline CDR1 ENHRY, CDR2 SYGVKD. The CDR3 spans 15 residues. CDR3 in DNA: TGTGCCATCAGTGAGTCGGTACAAAGTAATGAAAAACTGTTTTTT. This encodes CAISESVQSNEKLFF.

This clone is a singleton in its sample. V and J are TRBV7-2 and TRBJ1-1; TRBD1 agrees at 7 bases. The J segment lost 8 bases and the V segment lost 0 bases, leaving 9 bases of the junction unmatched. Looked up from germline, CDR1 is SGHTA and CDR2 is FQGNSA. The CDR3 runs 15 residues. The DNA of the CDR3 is TGTGCCAGCAGCTTAGCGCGATCAGGGACAGAAGAAGCTTTCTTT. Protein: CASSLARSGTEEAFF.

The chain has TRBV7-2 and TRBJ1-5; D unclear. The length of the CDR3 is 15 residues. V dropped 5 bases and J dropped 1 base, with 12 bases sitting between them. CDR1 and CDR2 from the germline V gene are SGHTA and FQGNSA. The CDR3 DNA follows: TGTGCCAGCAGCCCGCCCGGGTCGAGCAATCAGCCCCAGCATTTT. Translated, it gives CASSPPGSSNQPQHF.

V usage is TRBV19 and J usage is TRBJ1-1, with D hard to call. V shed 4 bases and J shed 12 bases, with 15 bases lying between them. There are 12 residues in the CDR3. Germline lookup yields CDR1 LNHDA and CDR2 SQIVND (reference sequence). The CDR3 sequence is CASSNQVVQTFF. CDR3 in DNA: TGTGCCAGTAGTAATCAGGTGGTTCAAACTTTCTTT.

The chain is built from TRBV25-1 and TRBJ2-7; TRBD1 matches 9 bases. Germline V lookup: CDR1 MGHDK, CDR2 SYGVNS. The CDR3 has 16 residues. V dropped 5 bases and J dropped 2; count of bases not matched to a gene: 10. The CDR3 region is CASSITRTGETYEQYF. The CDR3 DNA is TGTGCCAGCAGTATCACCCGGACAGGGGAAACCTACGAGCAGTACTTC.

The CDR3 loop is CASTRDTDTEAFF. In DNA form, the CDR3 reads TGCGCCAGCACCAGAGACACTGACACTGAAGCTTTCTTT. The rearrangement uses TRBV5-1 and TRBJ1-1; D not resolved. Trimming removed 6 bases from V and 3 bases from J, with 12 bases in between. Germline V gives CDR1 SGHRS, CDR2 YFSETQ. This CDR3 has 13 amino acids.

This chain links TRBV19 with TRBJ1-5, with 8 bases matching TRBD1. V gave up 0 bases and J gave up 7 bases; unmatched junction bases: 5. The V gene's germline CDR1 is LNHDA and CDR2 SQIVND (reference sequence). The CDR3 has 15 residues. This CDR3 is CASSIEGTGRQPQHF. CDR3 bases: TGTGCCAGTAGTATAGAAGGGACAGGAAGGCAGCCCCAGCATTTT.

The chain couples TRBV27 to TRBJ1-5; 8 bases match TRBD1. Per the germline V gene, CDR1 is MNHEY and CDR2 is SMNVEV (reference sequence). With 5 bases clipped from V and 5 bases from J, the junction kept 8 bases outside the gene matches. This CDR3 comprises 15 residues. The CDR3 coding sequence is TGTGCCAGCAGTCTTCAGGGGGCTTCGGATCAGCCCCAGCATTTT. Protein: CASSLQGASDQPQHF.